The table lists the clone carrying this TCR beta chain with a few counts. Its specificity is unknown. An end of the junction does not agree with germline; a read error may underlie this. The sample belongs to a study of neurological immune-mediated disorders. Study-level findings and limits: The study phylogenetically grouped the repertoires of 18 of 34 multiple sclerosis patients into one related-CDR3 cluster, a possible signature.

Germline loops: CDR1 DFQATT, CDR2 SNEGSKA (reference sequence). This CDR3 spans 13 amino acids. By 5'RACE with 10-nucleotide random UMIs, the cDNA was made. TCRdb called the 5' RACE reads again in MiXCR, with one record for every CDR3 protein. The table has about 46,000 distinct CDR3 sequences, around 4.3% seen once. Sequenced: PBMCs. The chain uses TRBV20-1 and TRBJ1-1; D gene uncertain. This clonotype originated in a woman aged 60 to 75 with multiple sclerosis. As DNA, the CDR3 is TGTAGTGCTAGACATCCGGTCCGGACTGAAGCTTTCTTT. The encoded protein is CSARHPVRTEAFF.